Each of the 26 T cell receptor beta chains below was sequenced from the same sample in a study of T cell repertoires in cytomegalovirus infection. Each CDR3 protein gets one entry after TCRdb re-called the reads with MiXCR. The sample consists of 450,000 to 600,000 distinct CDR3 sequences, more than 40% of them appearing once. No antigen has been assigned to these receptors. The sample was cultured PBMCs, taken from culture after CMV antigen stimulation. These receptors were obtained from a human donor in good health (CMV status not recorded). Some clones in this sample may be carry-over from other donors' samples.

This clonotype was recorded a few times. Here the CDR3 reads CASSAKRQSFYNEQFF. CDR3 nucleotide sequence: TGTGCCAGCAGCGCAAAGAGACAGTCTTTCTACAATGAGCAGTTCTTC. This chain joins TRBV9 and TRBJ2-1; TRBD1 is a possible D gene (5 bases). The CDR3 totals 16 residues. Between the trimmed V and J ends, which lost 3 bases and 3 bases, there was a span of 16 bases. The V gene's germline CDR1 is SGDLS and CDR2 YYNGEE.

This clonotype has more than one count but fewer than ten. The V gene is TRBV7-2, the J gene TRBJ2-6, with a weak D call TRBD1 (6 bases). This CDR3 comprises 15 residues. Germline V CDR1 and CDR2: SGHTA, FQGNSA. V was shortened by 5 bases and J by 2 bases, with 10 bases between the two germline ends. CDR3 sequence: CASSQGYPGANVLTF. The CDR3 nucleotides are TGTGCCAGCAGCCAGGGGTATCCTGGGGCCAACGTCCTGACTTTC. The full variable domain, with the rest looked up from reference TRBV7-2 and TRBJ2-6, is GAGVSQSPSNKVTEKGKDVELRCDPISGHTALYWYRQSLGQGLEFLIYFQGNSAPDKSGLPSDRFSAERTGGSVSTLTIQRTQQEDSAVYLCASSQGYPGANVLTFGAGSRLTVL.

This rearrangement joins TRBV27 to TRBJ2-7; tentatively, D is TRBD1 (8 bases). The CDR3 is 15 residues long. The germline V and J ends were trimmed by 3 bases and 6 bases, with 18 bases remaining between them. Germline values: CDR1 MNHEY, CDR2 SMNVEV (reference sequence). The CDR3 sequence is CASSFHDRGGSEQYF. The CDR3 DNA reads TGTGCCAGCAGTTTCCATGACAGGGGAGGGTCCGAGCAGTACTTC.

This sequence joins TRBV11-3 and TRBJ1-1; D is perhaps TRBD1 (5 bases). CDR3 length: 13 residues. Trimming took off 6 bases at V and 8 bases at J, with 16 bases between the two ends. Germline V gene data show CDR1 as SGHNT and CDR2 as YENEEA. CDR3 region: CASSKDWEGEAFF. Written as DNA, the CDR3 is TGTGCCAGCAGTAAGGATTGGGAGGGGGAAGCTTTCTTT. The whole variable domain, filled in from reference TRBV11-3 and TRBJ1-1, reads EAGVVQSPRYKIIEKKQPVAFWCNPISGHNTLYWYLQNLGQGPELLIRYENEEAVDDSQLPKDRFSAERLKGVDSTLKIQPAELGDSAVYLCASSKDWEGEAFFGQGTRLTVV.

This clonotype has only a few counts. V is TRBV20-1 and J is TRBJ2-5; TRBD2 is a possible D gene (5 bases). CDR1 and CDR2 (germline): DFQATT, SNEGSKA (reference sequence). Trimming removed 3 bases at V and 12 bases at J, with 14 bases between. The CDR3 extends over 11 amino acids. Here the CDR3 DNA reads TGCAGTGCTAGGCTGCGAGGGTGTGAGTACTTC. Translation: CSARLRGCEYF.

This clonotype was counted only a few times. The junction differs from germline at one of its ends, possibly a read error. The chain links TRBV7-6 to TRBJ2-1, with D possibly TRBD2 on 5 matching bases. CDR1 is SGHVS and CDR2 is FNYEAQ in the germline V gene. This CDR3 has 12 residues. The chain's CDR3 is CVSSVEGNEQFF. The CDR3 nucleotides read TGTGTCAGCAGCGTAGAGGGCAATGAGCAGTTCTTC.

The chain uses TRBV27 and TRBJ2-2; weak D call: TRBD2 (6 bases). Per the germline V gene, CDR1 is MNHEY and CDR2 is SMNVEV (reference sequence). The V and J ends lost 7 bases and 2 bases respectively, with 20 bases between them. CDR3 length: 17 residues. The CDR3 coding sequence is TGTGCCAGCACCCAGGACTATCCGGTCGTAAACACCGGGGAGCTGTTTTTT. This translates into CASTQDYPVVNTGELFF.

This clonotype was detected only a few times. The chain uses TRBV20-1 and TRBJ2-1; D is unresolved. The CDR3 is made up of 12 amino acids. The V gene lost 5 bases and the J gene lost 5 bases, with 10 bases spanning the gap. CDR1 and CDR2 from the germline V gene are DFQATT and SNEGSKA (reference sequence). The CDR3 region has the DNA TGCAGTGCTCAACCCGACCACAATGAGCAGTTCTTC. It is translated as CSAQPDHNEQFF.

The chain uses TRBV6-1 and TRBJ1-4; the D gene is possibly TRBD1 (6 bases). The CDR3 is 12 residues long. CDR1 and CDR2 (germline): MNHNS, SASEGT. CDR3 nucleotides: TGTGCGACAGGCGGACTTAATGAAAAACTGTTTTTT. This encodes CATGGLNEKLFF.

The CDR3 protein is CASSITDRGETQYF. CDR3 DNA sequence: TGTGCCAGCAGTATCACCGACAGGGGCGAGACCCAGTACTTC. The gene calls are TRBV12-3 or TRBV12-4 and TRBJ2-5, with 8 bases fitting TRBD1. J gave up 5 bases and V 5 bases, and 7 bases lay outside the gene matches. The length of the CDR3 is 14 residues.

This clonotype was found many times. V and J are TRBV7-8 and TRBJ2-1; unclear D gene. Germline V gene sequence: CDR1 SGHVS, CDR2 FQNEAQ. This CDR3 spans 16 amino acids. V gave up 6 bases and J gave up 6 bases, with 21 bases separating them. The CDR3 spells CASSRVGQFLSNEQFF. The CDR3 coding sequence is TGTGCCAGCAGTCGAGTAGGGCAGTTCCTTAGCAATGAGCAGTTCTTC.

The rearrangement uses TRBV11-2 and TRBJ2-3; either TRBD1 or TRBD2 may fit D (5 bases each). Per the germline V gene, CDR1 is SGHAT and CDR2 is FQNNGV. V was clipped by 5 bases and J by 0 bases, with 12 bases between them. The CDR3 is made up of 15 amino acids. For the CDR3, the DNA is TGTGCCAGCAGCGACTATGGACAAAGCACAGATACGCAGTATTTT. It translates to CASSDYGQSTDTQYF.

This chain links TRBV5-1 with TRBJ2-7; D possibly corresponds to TRBD2 (6 bases). V was trimmed by 3 bases and J by 5 bases, leaving 18 bases between them. This CDR3 comprises 15 residues. Germline assignment: CDR1 SGHRS and CDR2 YFSETQ. The chain's CDR3 is CASSSGGSLAHEQYF. The CDR3 region has the DNA TGCGCCAGCAGCTCTGGAGGGTCGCTGGCCCACGAGCAGTACTTC. Using reference TRBV5-1 and TRBJ2-7 for the parts outside the CDR3, the full variable domain is KAGVTQTPRYLIKTRGQQVTLSCSPISGHRSVSWYQQTPGQGLQFLFEYFSETQRNKGNFPGRFSGRQFSNSRSEMNVSTLELGDSALYLCASSSGGSLAHEQYFGPGTRLTVT.

This chain uses TRBV7-2 with TRBJ1-6; D call uncertain. Trimming took 5 bases from V and 0 from J, leaving 11 bases between them. Per germline, CDR1 SGHTA and CDR2 FQGNSA. CDR3 length: 16 residues. The CDR3 nucleotides are TGTGCCAGCAGCCGCCAAGTCAGCTCCTATAATTCACCCCTCCACTTT. Amino acid sequence: CASSRQVSSYNSPLHF.

The chain carries TRBV6-1 and TRBJ2-7; the D call may be TRBD1 or TRBD2 (5 bases each). Trimming removed 5 bases at V and 2 bases at J, with 19 bases between. Per the germline V gene, CDR1 is MNHNS and CDR2 is SASEGT. The CDR3 spans 16 residues. The CDR3 protein is CASSYGTDLNTYEQYF. Written as DNA, the CDR3 is TGTGCCAGCAGTTACGGGACCGACCTTAACACCTACGAGCAGTACTTC.

V gene TRBV6-1 combines with J gene TRBJ1-6; D might be TRBD1 (6 bases). Germline assignment: CDR1 MNHNS and CDR2 SASEGT. Trimming stripped 8 bases from V and 10 bases from J, with 15 bases between. The CDR3 runs 13 residues. In DNA form, the CDR3 reads TGTGCCAGCCACAGGGCTCAATCCTCACCCCTCCACTTT. Its translation: CASHRAQSSPLHF.

This clonotype was observed a few times. This rearrangement joins TRBV7-8 to TRBJ2-1; tentative D call: TRBD1 (6 bases). V was pared by 3 bases and J by 8 bases, with 14 bases between. Per germline, CDR1 SGHVS and CDR2 FQNEAQ. The CDR3 has 14 amino acids. This CDR3 reads CASSFSWAGDEQFF. The DNA for the CDR3 is TGTGCCAGCAGCTTTAGCTGGGCAGGGGATGAGCAGTTCTTC.

The chain has TRBV5-1 and TRBJ1-4; maybe TRBD1 (5 bases). Trimming removed 4 bases from V and 5 bases from J, with 15 bases in between. Germline CDR1 and CDR2: SGHRS and YFSETQ. The CDR3 is made up of 15 amino acids. CDR3 amino acids: CASSPGTRGNEKLFF. The CDR3 region has the DNA TGCGCCAGCAGCCCGGGGACGCGGGGCAATGAAAAACTGTTTTTT.

Many counts were recorded for this clonotype. CDR3 sequence: CASSLQGDSYEQYF. DNA of the CDR3: TGTGCCAGCAGCTTACAGGGGGACTCCTACGAGCAGTACTTC. The chain is built from TRBV7-2 and TRBJ2-7; 7 bases agree with TRBD1. Trimming took 2 bases from V and 0 from J; bases not matched to a gene: 1. The CDR3 totals 14 residues. Germline lookup yields CDR1 SGHTA and CDR2 FQGNSA.

J is TRBJ2-7 and V is TRBV11-2; D not certain. The CDR3 spans 15 residues. Per germline, CDR1 SGHAT and CDR2 FQNNGV. V lost 2 bases, J lost 0 bases, and 11 bases lay in between. In DNA form, the CDR3 reads TGTGCCAGCAGCTTAAGACCCCTGAGCTCCTACGAGCAGTACTTC. Residues: CASSLRPLSSYEQYF.

The rearrangement uses TRBV6-5 and TRBJ2-7; 11 positions match TRBD2. Germline CDR1 reads MNHEY; CDR2 reads SVGAGI. Trimming removed 0 bases from V and 7 bases from J; junction bases left unmatched: 8. The CDR3 covers 16 residues. CDR3 amino acids: CASSYSILAGEFEQYF. The CDR3 bases are TGTGCCAGCAGTTACTCGATACTAGCGGGAGAATTTGAGCAGTACTTC.

The rearrangement joins TRBV12-3 or TRBV12-4 to TRBJ2-5; D not certain. This CDR3 region has 13 residues. The V end lost 2 bases, the J end lost 3 bases, and 7 bases lay between the germline ends. The CDR3 sequence is CASSLNQKETQYF. The CDR3 DNA follows: TGTGCCAGCAGTTTAAATCAGAAAGAGACCCAGTACTTC.

J is TRBJ2-7 and V is TRBV20-1; D may be TRBD2 (5 bases). The CDR3 has 14 residues. The ends were cut back, 0 bases at V and 3 bases at J, with 12 bases in the middle. CDR1 is DFQATT and CDR2 is SNEGSKA in the germline V gene (reference sequence). DNA for the CDR3: TGCAGTGCTAGAGAGAGGGCTGGGCTCTACGAGCAGTACTTC. Translation: CSARERAGLYEQYF.

This clonotype was picked up a small number of times. The J gene is TRBJ2-3, the V gene TRBV10-3; 7 bases map to TRBD1. V trimming: 2 bases; J trimming: 4 bases; junction bases outside the gene matches: 3. There are 14 residues in the CDR3. In germline, CDR1 is ENHRY, CDR2 SYGVKD. DNA for the CDR3: TGTGCCATCAGTGAGGACAGGGTTCCAGATACGCAGTATTTT. The encoded protein is CAISEDRVPDTQYF.

The chain recombines TRBV29-1 with TRBJ2-2; possibly TRBD1 or TRBD2 for D (5 bases each). Germline loops: CDR1 SQVTM, CDR2 ANQGSEA. The CDR3 sequence is 12 residues long. Trimming took off 4 bases at V and 7 bases at J, with 10 bases between the two ends. This CDR3 is CSVVWGIGELFF. The CDR3 bases are TGCAGCGTTGTTTGGGGGATCGGGGAGCTGTTTTTT.

The V call is TRBV6-1, the J call TRBJ1-4, with 10 bases identical to TRBD1. The CDR3 totals 14 residues. The germline V gene has CDR1 MNHNS and CDR2 SASEGT. V shed 7 bases, J shed 8 bases, and the junction held 7 bases outside the gene matches. CDR3 region: CASTDGQGGEKLFF. CDR3 nucleotides: TGTGCCAGCACCGATGGACAGGGGGGAGAAAAACTGTTTTTT.